The sequence of this TCR beta chain was determined in a study of early T cells in non-severe SARS-CoV-2 infection. There are a few counts of this clonotype. Each CDR3 protein gets one entry after TCRdb re-called the 5' RACE reads with MiXCR. Counted here are around 45,000 distinct CDR3 sequences, around 4.1% occurring once; the ten biggest clones make up about 3.1%. Germline V CDR1 and CDR2: SGHTA, FQGTGA. CDR3 length: 13 amino acids. J gave up 4 bases and V 4 bases, and 2 bases lay outside the gene matches. The receptor was isolated from an adult who was a healthcare worker with PCR-confirmed SARS-CoV-2 infection or an uninfected control (not recorded which). Sample: whole blood. The chain couples TRBV7-3 to TRBJ2-5, with TRBD1 matching over 8 bases. Here the CDR3 reads CASSSGQAETQYF. In nucleotides, the CDR3 is TGTGCCAGCAGCTCGGGACAGGCAGAGACCCAGTACTTC.